Shown below are 22 T cell receptor beta chains from a single sample sequenced in a study of post-analysis software for immune sequencing data. Prepared libraries of TCR beta cDNA carried unique molecular identifiers. Via MiXCR, TCRdb re-called the PCR reads, giving one row per CDR3 protein. The sample yields approximately 770,000 distinct CDR3 sequences, about 43% seen once. The antigens these receptors bind are not known. Overall study findings and caveats: Patients used roughly five TRBV segments, including TRBV5-6, TRBV5-1 and TRBV20-1, more often than controls.

Sequenced material: blood. Receptor source: a girl between 10 and 17 years old with multiple sclerosis.

The chain joins TRBV6-6 to TRBJ1-2; D ambiguous. The CDR3 sequence is 16 residues long. CDR1 MNHNY and CDR2 SVGAGI come from the germline V gene (reference sequence). V was cut by 7 bases and J by 6 bases, with 24 bases left in between. This CDR3 reads CASILDGYGSEDGYTF. In nucleotides, the CDR3 is TGTGCCAGCATCCTCGACGGATATGGTTCCGAGGATGGCTACACCTTC.

Here the CDR3 reads CASSYSRLDRNYGYTF. CDR3 in DNA: TGTGCCAGCAGTTACTCTAGACTGGACAGGAACTATGGCTACACCTTC. The chain combines TRBV6-2 or TRBV6-3 with TRBJ1-2; 7 bases line up with TRBD1. J was trimmed by 2 bases and V by 0 bases; bases with no gene match: 6. Germline V gene sequence: CDR1 MNHEY, CDR2 SVGEGT. The CDR3 sequence is 16 residues long.

This clonotype was counted only a few times. The chain uses TRBV12-3 or TRBV12-4 and TRBJ2-3, with D perhaps TRBD2 (5 bases). This CDR3 has 15 residues. Trimming pared 4 bases from V and 0 bases from J, leaving 11 bases between. CDR3 loop: CASSSDRTSTDTQYF. CDR3 sequence (DNA): TGTGCCAGCAGTTCGGACCGGACTAGCACAGATACGCAGTATTTT.

The chain couples TRBV7-2 to TRBJ1-2; 9 bases are shared with TRBD1. Germline V gives CDR1 SGHTA, CDR2 FQGNSA. The CDR3 totals 13 residues. V dropped 5 bases and J dropped 6; count of bases not matched to a gene: 4. The CDR3 sequence: CASSPGTGNGYTF. DNA of the CDR3: TGTGCCAGCAGCCCCGGGACAGGGAATGGCTACACCTTC.

Notes on this clonotype: One end of the junction does not line up with germline, which may come from a read error. The chain employs TRBV7-2 and TRBJ2-3; 9 positions match TRBD1. The CDR3 length is 15 residues. Germline loops: CDR1 SGHTA, CDR2 FQGNSA. CDR3 amino acids: CASSPTGGGADAQYF. CDR3 sequence (DNA): TGTGCCAGCAGCCCAACAGGGGGCGGTGCAGATGCGCAGTATTTT.

The chain is built from TRBV6-1 and TRBJ2-7, with TRBD2 matching over 7 bases. The germline gives CDR1 MNHNS, CDR2 SASEGT. The CDR3 loop spans 15 amino acids. V shed 0 bases, J shed 2 bases, and the junction held 4 bases outside the gene matches. DNA for the CDR3: TGTGCCAGCAGTGAAGCGGGGGGAGGGCCCTACGAGCAGTACTTC. Translation gives CASSEAGGGPYEQYF.

The rearrangement uses TRBV3-1 and TRBJ2-5, with D uncertain. Germline values: CDR1 LGHDT, CDR2 YNNKEL (reference sequence). The length of the CDR3 is 12 residues. V was pared by 2 bases and J by 5 bases, with 6 bases between. The CDR3: CASSQFDETQYF. CDR3 nucleotide sequence: TGTGCCAGCAGCCAATTCGACGAGACCCAGTACTTC.

This clonotype has a handful of counts. The CDR3 nucleotides read TGTGCCAGCAGCCCCCGTCCTCGACTAGCGGGAGAAGGAGATACGCAGTATTTT. Amino acids: CASSPRPRLAGEGDTQYF. J is TRBJ2-3 and V is TRBV13, with TRBD2 identical over 12 bases. V dropped 5 bases and J dropped 5; count of bases not matched to a gene: 14. Germline CDR1 is PRHDT and CDR2 is FYEKMQ (reference sequence). The CDR3 extends over 18 amino acids.

This clonotype was counted only a few times. V usage is TRBV11-2 and J usage is TRBJ2-1; tentatively, D is TRBD2 (5 bases). Between the trimmed V and J ends, which lost 2 bases and 9 bases, there was a span of 14 bases. Germline CDR1 is SGHAT and CDR2 is FQNNGV. CDR3 length: 14 residues. The CDR3 here is CASSLLTGRGEQFF. CDR3 coding DNA: TGTGCCAGCAGCTTACTAACCGGCCGGGGTGAGCAGTTCTTC.

The chain uses TRBV27 and TRBJ1-6, with 9 bases identical to TRBD1. V shed 5 bases and J 7 bases; nucleotides not matched to a gene: 6. The CDR3 length is 15 residues. Germline-derived CDR1 and CDR2 are MNHEY and SMNVEV (reference sequence). The CDR3 coding sequence is TGTGCCAGCAGTCGACGGACAGGGGTAAATTCACCCCTCCACTTT. Translated: CASSRRTGVNSPLHF.

This clonotype is a singleton in its sample. V usage is TRBV7-2 and J usage is TRBJ1-2, with D perhaps TRBD1 (6 bases). Germline V gene data show CDR1 as SGHTA and CDR2 as FQGNSA. Trimming shortened V by 3 bases and J by 8 bases, and 22 bases separated the two germline ends. This CDR3 comprises 16 residues. CDR3 in amino acids: CASSFAGGAALEGYTF. CDR3 DNA: TGTGCCAGCAGCTTCGCGGGGGGCGCCGCGTTGGAGGGCTACACCTTC. The complete variable domain, with remaining parts taken from reference TRBV7-2 and TRBJ1-2, reads GAGVSQSPSNKVTEKGKDVELRCDPISGHTALYWYRQSLGQGLEFLIYFQGNSAPDKSGLPSDRFSAERTGGSVSTLTIQRTQQEDSAVYLCASSFAGGAALEGYTFGSGTRLTVV.

The CDR3 here is CATSDSGPHNYGYTF. CDR3 in DNA: TGTGCCACCAGTGATAGCGGGCCGCATAACTATGGCTACACCTTC. V gene TRBV24-1 combines with J gene TRBJ1-2; D is unresolved. The germline V gene has CDR1 KGHDR and CDR2 SFDVKD. This CDR3 has 15 amino acids. With 3 bases removed from V and 1 base from J, the gap between germline ends came to 11 bases.

This clonotype appeared a few times. V usage is TRBV5-6 and J usage is TRBJ1-2; no definite D call. Trimming pared 1 base from V and 8 bases from J, leaving 18 bases between. CDR3 length equals 15 residues. Germline V gene data show CDR1 as SGHDT and CDR2 as YYEEEE. The CDR3, as DNA: TGTGCCAGCAGCTTGAAGGCCGGGCGGATGGGGGGCTACACCTTC. This encodes CASSLKAGRMGGYTF.

The rearrangement uses TRBV7-6 and TRBJ2-3; 10 bases are a match to TRBD2. The V and J ends lost 2 bases and 0 bases, in that order; junction bases with no gene match: 8. The CDR3 totals 18 residues. Germline V gene lookup returns CDR1 SGHVS and CDR2 FNYEAQ. The CDR3 spells CASSLPVPSGSSTDTQYF. As DNA, the CDR3 is TGTGCCAGCAGCTTACCCGTTCCTAGCGGGAGCAGCACAGATACGCAGTATTTT. Filled out from reference TRBV7-6 and TRBJ2-3, the complete variable domain reads GAGVSQSPRYKVTKRGQDVALRCDPISGHVSLYWYRQALGQGPEFLTYFNYEAQQDKSGLPNDRFSAERPEGSISTLTIQRTEQRDSAMYRCASSLPVPSGSSTDTQYFGPGTRLTVL.

This clonotype showed up just a few times. The rearrangement links TRBV9 to TRBJ1-2; D perhaps matches TRBD1 (5 bases). Per the germline V gene, CDR1 is SGDLS and CDR2 is YYNGEE. V was shortened by 3 bases and J by 1 base, with 13 bases between the two germline ends. The CDR3 spans 15 residues. CDR3 residues: CASSAEQVVNYGYTF. CDR3 sequence (DNA): TGTGCCAGCAGCGCGGAACAGGTAGTTAACTATGGCTACACCTTC.

The rearrangement joins TRBV5-1 to TRBJ2-7; D is possibly TRBD1 or TRBD2 (5 bases each). V lost 0 bases to trimming and J lost 1 base, with 14 bases between them. CDR3 size: 16 residues. Germline V lookup: CDR1 SGHRS, CDR2 YFSETQ. CDR3 amino acids: CASSLGWGSLSYEQYF. CDR3 nucleotide sequence: TGCGCCAGCAGCTTGGGTTGGGGGAGTCTTTCCTACGAGCAGTACTTC.

The J gene is TRBJ1-2, the V gene TRBV5-1; D possibly corresponds to TRBD1 (5 bases). The V end was cut by 4 bases, the J end by 8 bases, with 15 bases between. This CDR3 is built from 13 residues. Germline lookup yields CDR1 SGHRS and CDR2 YFSETQ. This CDR3 is CASSGTLEGGYTF. DNA for the CDR3: TGCGCCAGCAGCGGCACCTTAGAGGGGGGCTACACCTTC.

This sequence joins TRBV6-2 or TRBV6-3 and TRBJ2-1; 8 nucleotides agree with TRBD2. The CDR3 is made up of 16 amino acids. In germline, CDR1 is MNHEY, CDR2 SVGEGT. After removal of 2 bases from V and 9 bases from J, the junction contained 12 bases not matched to a gene. The CDR3 sequence: CASSYGSGGKYGEQFF. CDR3 DNA: TGTGCCAGCAGTTACGGCTCGGGGGGGAAGTACGGTGAGCAGTTCTTC.

This chain links TRBV5-1 with TRBJ1-2, with 8 bases matching TRBD1. With V trimmed by 4 bases and J by 5 bases, 16 bases remained unmatched. This CDR3 region has 17 residues. Germline values: CDR1 SGHRS, CDR2 YFSETQ. CDR3 nucleotide sequence: TGCGCCAGCAGCCTCCACCCCGGGACAGGACTACTATATGGCTACACCTTC. Its protein is CASSLHPGTGLLYGYTF.

V and J are TRBV21-1 and TRBJ2-7; the table's D gene call, TRBD2, was not cross checked with the DNA. TRBV21-1 is tagged as a pseudogene. The CDR3 sequence is 16 residues long. The CDR3 reads CASSKCEGVKSYEQYF. CDR3 sequence (DNA): TGTGCCAGCAGCAAATGTGAGGGAGTAAAGTCCTACGAGCAGTACTTC.

This clonotype turned up a few times. This rearrangement joins TRBV7-9 to TRBJ2-1; D is perhaps TRBD2 (6 bases). This CDR3 has 16 residues. Trimming took 5 bases from V and 8 from J, leaving 22 bases between them. Germline values: CDR1 SEHNR, CDR2 FQNEAQ (reference sequence). The CDR3 sequence is CASSDSRDFVGYEQFF. In DNA form, the CDR3 reads TGTGCCAGCAGCGATAGCCGGGACTTCGTGGGCTATGAGCAGTTCTTC.

V and J are TRBV29-1 and TRBJ2-7; possible D gene TRBD1, 6 bases. The germline V gene has CDR1 SQVTM and CDR2 ANQGSEA. Trimming removed 7 bases at V and 1 base at J, with 17 bases between. The CDR3 totals 14 residues. Here the CDR3 reads CSDLDRPESYEQYF. CDR3 DNA: TGCAGCGACCTGGACAGACCCGAATCCTACGAGCAGTACTTC.